This T cell receptor beta chain was recovered during a study of Tregs in tolerant kidney transplant recipients. Looking at the study overall: Recipients received nonmyeloablative bone marrow transplants from related graft donors, with transient mixed chimerism.

A remark on this clone: Its antigen is as yet unknown.

Unstimulated regulatory T cells (CD4+CD25+CD127-), CD4+CD25- non-regulatory cells, CD4 and CD8 cells were FACS-sorted from thawed PBMCs. Study findings and constraints: Few patients were studied, so findings need validation in larger groups. This study did not directly address biological reproducibility.

Measured with immunoSEQ multiplex PCR; TCRdb has only the in-frame clones, and not every one. The repertoire table contains approximately 49,000 clones. This receptor was identified in a human donor who received a combined kidney and bone marrow transplant. The sequenced sample was CD4+ T cells from blood, obtained before the transplant.

The part of the CDR3 DNA that was read is TGTGCCAGCAGTTATGATGGGGGCGCACACTACGAG. It codes for CASSYDGGAHYE. The full-length CDR3 reads as CASSYDGGAHYEQYF. The chain employs TRBV6-2 or TRBV6-3 and TRBJ2-7; the D gene is possibly TRBD1 (6 bases). The read stops 3 residues short of the end of the CDR3; the missing end is completed from the germline J gene. Trimming pared 3 bases from V and 3 bases from J, leaving 15 bases between. The CDR3 length is 15 residues. The V gene's germline CDR1 is MNHEY and CDR2 SVGEGT.